Below, 6 T cell receptor beta chains from the same sample are listed, as sequenced in a study of beta chain features in type 1 diabetes. Study findings and constraints: All four CD4+ subsets from Type 1 diabetes patients carried moderately but significantly shorter TCRB CDR3s.

Antigen specificity for these receptors is unknown. All of the isolated RNA was reverse transcribed, so expressed TCRB transcripts were sequenced. Profiled with immunoSEQ multiplex PCR; TCRdb holds only in-frame clones, not every one. This table has hundreds of thousands of clones, around 15% appearing once. Sequencing input: naive CD4+ T cells from blood. Receptors originate from a man aged 18 to 29 with type 1 diabetes.

This clone was recorded a few times. The J gene is TRBJ2-3, the V gene TRBV6-6; D tentatively reads TRBD1 or TRBD2 (5 bases each). Trimming removed 6 bases from V and 2 bases from J, with 12 bases in between. CDR1 MNHNY and CDR2 SVGAGI come from the germline V gene (reference sequence). This CDR3 is 14 amino acids long. As DNA, the CDR3 is TGTGCCAGCAGCAGGGACCGATACACAGATACGCAGTATTTT. This codes for CASSRDRYTDTQYF.

The chain has TRBV4-1 and TRBJ2-3; 10 nucleotides line up with TRBD2. J was trimmed by 1 base and V by 2 bases; bases with no gene match: 3. The length of the CDR3 is 16 residues. CDR1 is MGHRA, CDR2 YSYEKL, per germline. The CDR3 region has the DNA TGCGCCAGCAGCCAACTGCTAGCGGGGGGCACAGATACGCAGTATTTT. Residues: CASSQLLAGGTDTQYF.

The chain links TRBV5-1 to TRBJ2-7, with D unresolved. In germline, CDR1 is SGHRS, CDR2 YFSETQ. The length of the CDR3 is 11 residues. Between the trimmed V and J ends, which lost 1 base and 7 bases, there was a span of 6 bases. The CDR3: CASSLRQEQYF. The CDR3 DNA is TGCGCCAGCAGCTTGAGGCAAGAGCAGTACTTC.

This clone has just a few counts. The chain couples TRBV2 to TRBJ1-4; TRBD1 matches at 7 bases. This CDR3 spans 14 amino acids. Trimming took 8 bases from V and 2 from J; bases not matched to a gene: 5. Germline lookup yields CDR1 SNHLY and CDR2 FYNNEI. CDR3 in amino acids: CASQQGSTNEKLFF. The CDR3, as DNA: TGTGCCAGCCAACAGGGGAGCACTAATGAAAAACTGTTTTTT. Full variable domain (remainder filled in from reference TRBV2 and TRBJ1-4): EPEVTQTPSHQVTQMGQEVILRCVPISNHLYFYWYRQILGQKVEFLVSFYNNEISEKSEIFDDQFSVERPDGSNFTLKIRSTKLEDSAMYFCASQQGSTNEKLFFGSGTQLSVL.

This clone has only a few counts. This sequence joins TRBV5-1 and TRBJ1-6, with D unclear. The germline V and J ends were trimmed by 0 bases and 3 bases, with 4 bases remaining between them. The CDR3 totals 14 residues. Germline CDR1 SGHRS, CDR2 YFSETQ. CDR3 protein: CASSLGDYNSPLHF. The CDR3 DNA reads as TGCGCCAGCAGCTTGGGCGACTATAATTCACCCCTCCACTTT.

This clone was observed a few times. Within the sample, other DNA sequences also encode this same CDR3. The chain recombines TRBV27 with TRBJ2-7; D is undetermined. The CDR3 runs to 11 residues. Looked up from germline, CDR1 is MNHEY and CDR2 is SMNVEV (reference sequence). V was clipped by 4 bases and J by 3 bases, with 4 bases between them. CDR3 DNA sequence: TGTGCCAGCAGTTCGCGCTACGAGCAGTACTTC. Translated: CASSSRYEQYF.